What follows are 5 T cell receptor beta chains derived from one specimen sequenced in a study of cytomegalovirus exposure and HLA in healthy donors. The table came from immunoSEQ multiplex PCR; TCRdb's copy has only in-frame clones and leaves some out. The table shows about 73,000 clones, with approximately 90% occurring only once. Input material: PBMCs. These receptors were collected from a woman aged 18-29 years in good health and CMV-seropositive.

This chain connects TRBV30 to TRBJ2-7; 7 positions agree with TRBD2. Germline V gives CDR1 GTSNPN, CDR2 SVGIG (reference sequence). V shed 5 bases and J 4 bases; nucleotides not matched to a gene: 8. The CDR3 spans 13 residues. CDR3 nucleotides: TGTGCCTGGGCGAACCGGGGGGTTTACGAGCAGTACTTC. This sequence encodes CAWANRGVYEQYF.

This clone was recorded a few times. This sequence joins TRBV4-2 and TRBJ1-3; D gene ambiguous. Deletions cut 3 bases from V and 0 bases from J, with 9 bases between. CDR1 is LGHNA, CDR2 YNFKEQ, per germline. The CDR3 totals 15 residues. CDR3 protein: CASSHTEGSGNTIYF. CDR3 in DNA: TGTGCCAGCAGCCATACCGAGGGCTCTGGAAACACCATATATTTT.

The table lists this clone with a few counts. This CDR3 reads CASSGQREPFYGYTF. The CDR3, as DNA: TGTGCCAGCAGTGGTCAGCGTGAGCCCTTCTATGGCTACACCTTC. The chain recombines TRBV2 with TRBJ1-2; D ambiguous. With 4 bases removed from V and 4 bases from J, the gap between germline ends came to 16 bases. There are 15 residues in the CDR3. The germline CDR1 and CDR2 sequences are SNHLY and FYNNEI.

In the case of this clone: It is unclear where the CDR3 begins or ends on the DNA, so no DNA is shown, and the CDR3 is as TCRdb lists it. The rearrangement uses TRBV28 and TRBJ2-7; no DNA check was done on the table's D call, TRBD2. The CDR3 totals 15 residues, both ends included. CDR1 and CDR2 (germline): MDHEN, SYDVKM. The CDR3 reads CASSSSPGSYYEQYF.

The V gene is TRBV14, the J gene TRBJ2-7; TRBD1 aligns across 11 bases. The V and J ends lost 0 bases and 4 bases, in that order; junction bases with no gene match: 8. This CDR3 contains 17 residues. The germline gives CDR1 SGHDN, CDR2 FVKESK. CDR3 loop: CASSQDRPRDRGYEQYF. The CDR3 region has the DNA TGTGCCAGCAGCCAAGACAGGCCCCGGGACAGGGGGTACGAGCAGTACTTC.